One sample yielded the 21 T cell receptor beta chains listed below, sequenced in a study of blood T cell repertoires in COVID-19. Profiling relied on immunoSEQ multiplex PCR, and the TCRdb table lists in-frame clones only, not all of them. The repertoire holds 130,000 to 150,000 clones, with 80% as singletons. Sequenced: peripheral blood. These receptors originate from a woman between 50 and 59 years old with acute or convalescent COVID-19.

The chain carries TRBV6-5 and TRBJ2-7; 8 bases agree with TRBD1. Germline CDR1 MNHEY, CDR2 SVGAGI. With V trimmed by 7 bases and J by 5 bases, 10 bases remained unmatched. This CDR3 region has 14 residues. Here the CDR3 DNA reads TGTGCCAGCAAAAGGACAGGGCCTAACCACGAGCAGTACTTC. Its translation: CASKRTGPNHEQYF.

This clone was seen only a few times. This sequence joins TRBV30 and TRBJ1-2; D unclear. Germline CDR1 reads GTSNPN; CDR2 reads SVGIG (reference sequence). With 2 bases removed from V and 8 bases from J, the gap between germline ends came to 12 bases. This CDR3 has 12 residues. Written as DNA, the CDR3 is TGTGCCTGGAGTAGGAGGGCGGAAGGCTACACCTTC. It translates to CAWSRRAEGYTF. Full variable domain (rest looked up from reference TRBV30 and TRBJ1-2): SQTIHQWPATLVQPVGSPLSLECTVEGTSNPNLYWYRQAAGRGLQLLFYSVGIGQISSEVPQNLSASRPQDRQFILSSKKLLLSDSGFYLCAWSRRAEGYTFGSGTRLTVV.

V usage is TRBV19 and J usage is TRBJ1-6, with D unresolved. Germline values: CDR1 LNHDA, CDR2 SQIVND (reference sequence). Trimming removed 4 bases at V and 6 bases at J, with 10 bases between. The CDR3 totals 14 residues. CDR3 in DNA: TGTGCCAGTAGTACAAATGGCCCTAATTCACCCCTCCACTTT. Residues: CASSTNGPNSPLHF.

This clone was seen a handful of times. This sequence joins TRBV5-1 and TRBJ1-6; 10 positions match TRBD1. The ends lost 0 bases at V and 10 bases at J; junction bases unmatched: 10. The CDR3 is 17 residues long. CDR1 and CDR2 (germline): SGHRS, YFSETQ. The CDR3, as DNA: TGCGCCAGCAGCTTGGCGGCCGGGACAGGGGTTGGGTCACCCCTCCACTTT. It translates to CASSLAAGTGVGSPLHF.

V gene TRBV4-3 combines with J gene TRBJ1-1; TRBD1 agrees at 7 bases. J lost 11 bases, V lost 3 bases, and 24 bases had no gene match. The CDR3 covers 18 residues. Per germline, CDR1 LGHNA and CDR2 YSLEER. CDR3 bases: TGCGCCAGCAGCCAGAGGACAGGTTCGGTCGAGTGGTCACCGCGGGCTTTCTTT. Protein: CASSQRTGSVEWSPRAFF.

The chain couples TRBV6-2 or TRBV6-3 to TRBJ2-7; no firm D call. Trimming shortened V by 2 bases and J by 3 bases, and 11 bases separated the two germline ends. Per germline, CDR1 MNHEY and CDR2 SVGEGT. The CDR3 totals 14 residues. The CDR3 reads CASSYGLRNYEQYF. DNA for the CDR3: TGTGCCAGCAGTTACGGGCTACGCAACTACGAGCAGTACTTC.

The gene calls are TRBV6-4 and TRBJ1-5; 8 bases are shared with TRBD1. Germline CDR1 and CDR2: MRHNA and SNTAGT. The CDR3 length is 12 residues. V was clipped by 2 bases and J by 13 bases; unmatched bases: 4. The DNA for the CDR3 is TGTGCCAGCAGTGACCCGACAGGGGCGCAGCATTTT. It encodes CASSDPTGAQHF.

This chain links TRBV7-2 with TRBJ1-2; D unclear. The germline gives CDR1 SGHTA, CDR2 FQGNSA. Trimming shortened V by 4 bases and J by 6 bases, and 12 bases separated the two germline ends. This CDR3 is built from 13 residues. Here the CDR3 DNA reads TGTGCCAGCAGCTCCACTCGACATGATGGCTACACCTTC. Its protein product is CASSSTRHDGYTF.

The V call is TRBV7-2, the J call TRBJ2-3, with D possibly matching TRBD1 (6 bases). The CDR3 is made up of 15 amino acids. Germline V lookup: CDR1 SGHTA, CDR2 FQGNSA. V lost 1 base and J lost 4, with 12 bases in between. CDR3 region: CASSLERGIPDTQYF. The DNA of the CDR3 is TGTGCCAGCAGCTTAGAGAGGGGGATCCCAGATACGCAGTATTTT.

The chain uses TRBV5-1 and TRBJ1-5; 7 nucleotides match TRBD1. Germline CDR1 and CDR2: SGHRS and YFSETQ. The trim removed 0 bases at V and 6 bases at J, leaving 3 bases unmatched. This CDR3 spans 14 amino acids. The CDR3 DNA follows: TGCGCCAGCAGCTTGGGGGACAGTGGTCAGCCCCAGCATTTT. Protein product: CASSLGDSGQPQHF.

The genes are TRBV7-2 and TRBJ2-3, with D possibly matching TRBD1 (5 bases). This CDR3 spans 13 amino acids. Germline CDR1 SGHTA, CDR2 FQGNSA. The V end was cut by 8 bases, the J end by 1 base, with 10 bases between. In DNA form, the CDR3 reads TGTGCCAGCCAAGGGGATGGCACAGATACGCAGTATTTT. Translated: CASQGDGTDTQYF. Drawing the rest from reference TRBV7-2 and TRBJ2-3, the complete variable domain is GAGVSQSPSNKVTEKGKDVELRCDPISGHTALYWYRQSLGQGLEFLIYFQGNSAPDKSGLPSDRFSAERTGGSVSTLTIQRTQQEDSAVYLCASQGDGTDTQYFGPGTRLTVL.

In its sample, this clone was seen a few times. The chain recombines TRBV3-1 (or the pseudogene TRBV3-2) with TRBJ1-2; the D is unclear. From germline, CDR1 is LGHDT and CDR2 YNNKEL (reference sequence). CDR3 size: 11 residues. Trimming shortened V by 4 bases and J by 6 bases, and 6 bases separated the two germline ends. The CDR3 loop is CASSLRDGYTF. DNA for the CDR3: TGTGCCAGCAGCCTGCGAGATGGCTACACCTTC.

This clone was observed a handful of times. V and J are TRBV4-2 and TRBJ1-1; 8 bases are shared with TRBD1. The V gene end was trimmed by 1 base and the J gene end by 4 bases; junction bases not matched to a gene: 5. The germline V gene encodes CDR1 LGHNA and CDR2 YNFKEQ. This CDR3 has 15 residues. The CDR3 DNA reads TGTGCCAGCAGCCAAGCTCTACAGGGGGGCACTGAAGCTTTCTTT. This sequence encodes CASSQALQGGTEAFF.

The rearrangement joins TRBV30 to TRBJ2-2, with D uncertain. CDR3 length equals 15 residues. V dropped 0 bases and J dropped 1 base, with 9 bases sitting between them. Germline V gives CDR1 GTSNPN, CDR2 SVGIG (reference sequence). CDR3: CAWSVLVGNTGELFF. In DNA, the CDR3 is TGTGCCTGGAGTGTCCTAGTCGGGAACACCGGGGAGCTGTTTTTT.

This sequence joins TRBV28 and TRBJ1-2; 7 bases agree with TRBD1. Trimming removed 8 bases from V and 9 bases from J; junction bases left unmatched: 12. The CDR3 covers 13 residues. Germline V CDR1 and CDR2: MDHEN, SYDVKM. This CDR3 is CASGYRGPISYTF. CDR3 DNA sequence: TGTGCCAGCGGATACAGGGGCCCTATTAGCTACACCTTC.

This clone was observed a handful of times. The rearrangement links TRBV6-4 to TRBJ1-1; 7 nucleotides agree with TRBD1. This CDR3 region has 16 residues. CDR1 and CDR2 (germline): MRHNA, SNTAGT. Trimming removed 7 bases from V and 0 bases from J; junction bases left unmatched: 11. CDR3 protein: CASIRGQTSLNTEAFF. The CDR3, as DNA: TGTGCCAGCATCCGGGGACAGACCTCCTTGAACACTGAAGCTTTCTTT.

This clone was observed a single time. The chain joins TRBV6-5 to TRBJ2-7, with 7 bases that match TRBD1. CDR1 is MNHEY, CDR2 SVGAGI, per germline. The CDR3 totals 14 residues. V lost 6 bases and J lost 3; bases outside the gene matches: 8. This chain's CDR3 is CASRIRDSLYEQYF. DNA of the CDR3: TGTGCCAGCAGGATCCGGGACAGTCTCTACGAGCAGTACTTC.

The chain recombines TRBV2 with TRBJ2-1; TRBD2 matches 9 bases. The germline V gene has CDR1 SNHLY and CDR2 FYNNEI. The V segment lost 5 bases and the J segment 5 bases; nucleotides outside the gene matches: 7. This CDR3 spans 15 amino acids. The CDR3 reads CASSIAGELDNEQFF. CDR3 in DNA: TGTGCCAGCAGTATAGCGGGGGAGCTTGACAATGAGCAGTTCTTC.

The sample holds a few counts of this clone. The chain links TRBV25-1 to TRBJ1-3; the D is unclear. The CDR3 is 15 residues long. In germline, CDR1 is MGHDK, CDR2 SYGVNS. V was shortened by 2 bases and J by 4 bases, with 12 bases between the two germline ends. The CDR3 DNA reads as TGTGCCAGCAGTGAACGGACGGGAGAAGGAAACACCATATATTTT. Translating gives CASSERTGEGNTIYF.

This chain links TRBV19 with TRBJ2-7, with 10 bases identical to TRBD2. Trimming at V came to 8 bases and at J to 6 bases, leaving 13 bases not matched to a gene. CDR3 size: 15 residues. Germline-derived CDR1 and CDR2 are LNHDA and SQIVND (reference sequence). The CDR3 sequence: CASRRIAGGKGEQYF. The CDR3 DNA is TGTGCCAGTCGGAGGATAGCGGGGGGAAAGGGCGAGCAGTACTTC.

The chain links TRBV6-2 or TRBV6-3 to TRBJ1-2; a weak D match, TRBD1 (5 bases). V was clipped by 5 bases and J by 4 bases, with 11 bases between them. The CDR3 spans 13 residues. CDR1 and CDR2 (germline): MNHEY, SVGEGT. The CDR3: CASSDLTAYGYTF. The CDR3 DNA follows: TGTGCCAGCAGTGACTTGACAGCCTATGGCTACACCTTC.